A selection of T cell receptor beta chains follows, all from one sample in a study of blood T cell repertoires in COVID-19. Produced via immunoSEQ multiplex PCR; TCRdb's table is partial and in-frame only. The repertoire holds 100,000 or so clones, with more than 70% as singletons. Sequenced: peripheral blood. The receptor set was obtained from a woman aged 25 to 45 with acute or convalescent COVID-19. Both conserved end residues are part of each CDR3. A D gene is named only where the DNA matches it firmly. Size is omitted from some rows. Given values are once, few, many or a class for expanded clones.

J gene,V gene,CDR3 length,D gene,clone size,CDR3 DNA,CDR3 protein
TRBJ1-2,TRBV3-1/TRBV3-2,15,TRBD1,NA,TGTGCCAGCAGCCTCGCGACAGGGACTAACTATGGCTACACCTTC,CASSLATGTNYGYTF
TRBJ2-1,TRBV18,15,NA,NA,TGTGCCAGCTCACCACCGGCAAACTCCTACAATGAGCAGTTCTTC,CASSPPANSYNEQFF
TRBJ1-2,TRBV5-1,16,NA,NA,TGCGCCAGCAGCTTGGCCGGCGGCCCGGTGGAATATGGCTACACCTTC,CASSLAGGPVEYGYTF
TRBJ2-1,TRBV6-4,15,TRBD1,NA,TGTGCCAGCGCAGCAGAGGGGACAGGGAACAATGAGCAGTTCTTC,CASAAEGTGNNEQFF
TRBJ2-3,TRBV13,13,NA,NA,TGTGCCAGCAGCGAGGGACTTGGAGGTACGCAGTATTTT,CASSEGLGGTQYF
TRBJ1-3,TRBV5-1,15,NA,once,TGCGCCAGCAGCTCGGCGGGAGACTCTGGAAACACCATATATTTT,CASSSAGDSGNTIYF
TRBJ2-3,TRBV4-1,19,TRBD1,NA,TGCGCCAGCAGCCAAGGGGTCTCCGGGACAGGGAGGTCGACAGATACGCAGTATTTT,CASSQGVSGTGRSTDTQYF
TRBJ1-4,TRBV4-1,15,NA,NA,TGCGCCAGCAGCTCTGGCAGGGGCTTGAATGAAAAACTGTTTTTT,CASSSGRGLNEKLFF
TRBJ1-5,TRBV4-1,14,NA,NA,TGCGCCAGCGGAGGGGTTGGGAGCAATCAGCCCCAGCATTTT,CASGGVGSNQPQHF
TRBJ1-1,TRBV19,16,NA,NA,TGTGCCAGTAGCCCCATGGGACTCCCAAGTGGAACTGAAGCTTTCTTT,CASSPMGLPSGTEAFF
TRBJ2-2,TRBV10-3,17,TRBD2,NA,TGTGCCAACTCCCCGGGACTAGCGGGGGGACGCGCCGGGGAGCTGTTTTTT,CANSPGLAGGRAGELFF
TRBJ2-3,TRBV2,14,TRBD1,NA,TGTGCCAGCAATAGGGCAGGGGGTAGGGATACGCAGTATTTT,CASNRAGGRDTQYF
TRBJ1-6,TRBV5-6,17,NA,NA,TGTGCCAGCAGCTTGGAGGTCGGGACTGGCATTCATTCACCCCTCCACTTT,CASSLEVGTGIHSPLHF
TRBJ1-6,TRBV15,14,TRBD1,NA,TGTGCCACCAGTACTGACAGGGGGCGTTCACCCCTCCACTTT,CATSTDRGRSPLHF
TRBJ2-7,TRBV7-8,15,NA,few,TGTGCCAGCAGCTTAGAAGGCGCCAGGGACTACGAGCAGTACTTC,CASSLEGARDYEQYF
TRBJ2-1,TRBV30,15,NA,NA,TGTGCCTGGGTCCGGGACTCGGCTTTTGTTCCGACTTCGTTCTTC,CAWVRDSAFVPTSFF
TRBJ1-2,TRBV4-1,16,TRBD1,NA,TGCGCCAGCAGCCCACCGGTAAGGGGGCAGCTCCTTGGCTACACCTTC,CASSPPVRGQLLGYTF
TRBJ2-7,TRBV15,15,NA,NA,TGTGCCACCAGCAGAGGTCTGGGGGCACGGGACGAGCAGTACTTC,CATSRGLGARDEQYF
TRBJ2-7,TRBV7-6,15,NA,NA,TGTGCCAGCAGCTTAGGCGCACAGTTAGTTTACGAGCAGTACTTC,CASSLGAQLVYEQYF
TRBJ2-3,TRBV10-2,13,NA,NA,TGCGCCAGCAGCCGGCAGGGCACAGATACGCAGTATTTT,CASSRQGTDTQYF
TRBJ2-3,TRBV5-1,14,TRBD2,NA,TGCGCCAGCAGCATCGGGGGGAGCACAGATACGCAGTATTTT,CASSIGGSTDTQYF
TRBJ2-7,TRBV5-1,15,NA,NA,TGCGCCAGCAGCTTAGGAGGGACAGCGTCCTACGAGCAGTACTTC,CASSLGGTASYEQYF
TRBJ2-3,TRBV5-1,14,NA,NA,TGCGCCAGCAGCTTGGGGGCGGGAACCGATACGCAGTATTTT,CASSLGAGTDTQYF
TRBJ2-7,TRBV5-1,14,NA,NA,TGCGCCAGCAGCTTGGCAACAGACCCGTACGAGCAGTACTTC,CASSLATDPYEQYF
TRBJ2-3,TRBV11-2,15,NA,once,TGTGCCAGCAGCTTAAGAGGGGACACCACAGATACGCAGTATTTT,CASSLRGDTTDTQYF
TRBJ2-7,TRBV2,15,NA,NA,TGTGCCAGCAGTGAAAGCCCAGGGCTTTGGTACGAGCAGTACTTC,CASSESPGLWYEQYF
TRBJ2-7,TRBV19,16,TRBD1,NA,TGTGCCAGTAGTACCCAACCGGGACAGGGTACCAACGAGCAGTACTTC,CASSTQPGQGTNEQYF
TRBJ2-3,TRBV5-1,14,NA,NA,TGCGCCAGCAGCTCCATTGGAGGCACAGATACGCAGTATTTT,CASSSIGGTDTQYF
TRBJ1-2,TRBV6-5,14,NA,NA,TGTGCCAGCACCCGCAGCCCCGACGCGGATGGCTACACCTTC,CASTRSPDADGYTF